The present T cell receptor beta chain was sequenced within a study of blood T cells in healthy people across ages. Study-level information: There was about one barcoded beta molecule captured by template switching per two T cells. Findings of the study overall: Diversity figures based on one million T cells were deemed too low. With age, beta diversity per million T cells declined roughly linearly, significantly by approximately 40. The study lacked donor CMV status, which possibly confounded expanded clonotype changes.

In this sample, this clonotype turned up a few times. What it binds is not known. A second PCR, run for about 7 to 12 cycles, used a sample-barcoded 5' primer plus a J-beta primer mix. TCRdb passed the 5' RACE reads through MiXCR, listing each CDR3 protein once. The top ten clones hold under 65% of a sample with hundreds of thousands of distinct CDR3 sequences, 50% to 60% of them seen once. Sequenced: blood. The clonotype was recovered from a man in his 60s in good health.

CDR3 nucleotides: TGTGCCAGCAGTACGGGCGGGGGATCCCAAGAGACCCAGTACTTC. Amino acids: CASSTGGGSQETQYF. The chain joins TRBV6-1 to TRBJ2-5; TRBD2 agrees at 7 bases. Unmatched junction bases numbered 7, after V lost 5 bases and J lost 1 base. This CDR3 comprises 15 residues. The germline V gene has CDR1 MNHNS and CDR2 SASEGT.